The 23 T cell receptor beta chains listed next were all sequenced from one sample in a study of cytomegalovirus exposure and HLA in healthy donors. PCR amplification relied on 60 Vbeta primers (plus 13 Jbeta primers). Data came from immunoSEQ multiplex PCR; TCRdb stores just in-frame clones and leaves some out. The sample records 100,000 to 120,000 clones, roughly 15% being singletons. The source material was PBMCs. The source of these receptors is a female donor in good health and CMV-seronegative.

The chain uses TRBV4-3 and TRBJ1-3, with D perhaps TRBD1 (5 bases). The V gene's germline CDR1 is LGHNA and CDR2 YSLEER. The CDR3 covers 16 residues. V was clipped by 4 bases and J by 2 bases, with 15 bases between them. The CDR3 protein is CASSPTPGEAGNTIYF. For the CDR3, the DNA is TGCGCCAGCAGCCCGACCCCGGGGGAGGCTGGAAACACCATATATTTT.

This clone was seen only a few times. The chain recombines TRBV6-6 with TRBJ1-3, with TRBD1 as a possible D gene (6 bases). This CDR3 region has 14 residues. The germline V gene encodes CDR1 MNHNY and CDR2 SVGAGI (reference sequence). Trimming took 4 bases from V and 2 from J, leaving 9 bases between them. The CDR3 bases are TGTGCCAGCAGTTCAGGGGTGGCTGGAAACACCATATATTTT. It is translated as CASSSGVAGNTIYF.

This chain joins TRBV12-5 and TRBJ1-1; weak D call: TRBD1 (5 bases). Between the trimmed V and J ends, which lost 5 bases and 4 bases, there was a span of 11 bases. The CDR3 extends over 13 amino acids. Germline CDR1 reads LGHNT; CDR2 reads FRNRAP. This CDR3 is CASGQEQGTEAFF. The CDR3 nucleotides are TGTGCTAGTGGTCAAGAGCAGGGCACTGAAGCTTTCTTT.

This clone was counted a few times. V is TRBV13 and J is TRBJ1-2, with D possibly TRBD1 on 5 matching bases. The length of the CDR3 is 13 residues. V was pared by 2 bases and J by 3 bases, with 7 bases between. Germline V lookup: CDR1 PRHDT, CDR2 FYEKMQ (reference sequence). The CDR3 protein is CASSLRGYYGYTF. The CDR3 DNA sequence: TGTGCCAGCAGCTTACGGGGGTACTATGGCTACACCTTC.

J is TRBJ1-2 and V is TRBV5-1, with 7 bases identical to TRBD1. CDR3 size: 15 residues. Unmatched junction bases numbered 18, after V lost 8 bases and J lost 8 bases. From germline, CDR1 is SGHRS and CDR2 YFSETQ. The CDR3 region has the DNA TGCGCCAGTCGGGCTGGACAGGCCCCTGGTGGAGGCTACACCTTC. It encodes CASRAGQAPGGGYTF. The full variable domain, rest sourced from reference TRBV5-1 and TRBJ1-2, is KAGVTQTPRYLIKTRGQQVTLSCSPISGHRSVSWYQQTPGQGLQFLFEYFSETQRNKGNFPGRFSGRQFSNSRSEMNVSTLELGDSALYLCASRAGQAPGGGYTFGSGTRLTVV.

This clone has just a few counts. This chain joins TRBV5-6 and TRBJ2-2; no firm D call. The V gene's germline CDR1 is SGHDT and CDR2 YYEEEE. The CDR3 totals 14 residues. The V and J ends lost 0 bases and 1 base respectively, with 4 bases between them. The CDR3 region is CASSLALNTGELFF. CDR3 coding DNA: TGTGCCAGCAGCTTGGCCTTGAACACCGGGGAGCTGTTTTTT.

The rearrangement links TRBV7-2 to TRBJ2-5; 12 nucleotides match TRBD2. The germline CDR1 and CDR2 sequences are SGHTA and FQGNSA. The CDR3 has 18 amino acids. Trimming at V came to 2 bases and at J to 5 bases, leaving 12 bases not matched to a gene. DNA of the CDR3: TGTGCCAGCAGCTTACTTTGGGCTAGCGGGGGGGCAAAGGAGACCCAGTACTTC. As protein: CASSLLWASGGAKETQYF.

This clone was seen a handful of times. Other DNA sequences from this sample encode an identical CDR3 as well. This sequence joins TRBV20-1 and TRBJ2-7, with 8 bases that match TRBD1. Germline V gene lookup returns CDR1 DFQATT and CDR2 SNEGSKA (reference sequence). J was trimmed by 4 bases and V by 5 bases; bases with no gene match: 1. This CDR3 comprises 11 residues. The CDR3 here is CSAGQGYEQYF. CDR3 DNA: TGCAGTGCTGGACAGGGTTACGAGCAGTACTTC.

The chain employs TRBV11-2 and TRBJ1-5, with TRBD1 identical over 7 bases. The CDR3 runs 15 residues. The germline V gene encodes CDR1 SGHAT and CDR2 FQNNGV. Trimming removed 0 bases from V and 7 bases from J; junction bases left unmatched: 6. DNA of the CDR3: TGTGCCAGCAGCTTAGAGACAGGGTCGGGGCAGCCCCAGCATTTT. Translated, it gives CASSLETGSGQPQHF. The whole variable domain, filled in from reference TRBV11-2 and TRBJ1-5, reads EAGVAQSPRYKIIEKRQSVAFWCNPISGHATLYWYQQILGQGPKLLIQFQNNGVVDDSQLPKDRFSAERLKGVDSTLKIQPAKLEDSAVYLCASSLETGSGQPQHFGDGTRLSIL.

Only a few counts were recorded for this clone. The V gene is TRBV29-1, the J gene TRBJ1-2, with a weak D call TRBD1 (6 bases). CDR1 is SQVTM and CDR2 is ANQGSEA in the germline V gene. With 4 bases removed from V and 7 bases from J, the gap between germline ends came to 16 bases. This CDR3 region has 13 residues. CDR3 DNA: TGCAGCGTTGGGTCCCGGGACAAAGGTGGCTACACCTTC. It encodes CSVGSRDKGGYTF. The variable domain in full, with the rest retrieved from reference TRBV29-1 and TRBJ1-2, is SAVISQKPSRDICQRGTSLTIQCQVDSQVTMMFWYRQQPGQSLTLIATANQGSEATYESGFVIDKFPISRPNLTFSTLTVSNMSPEDSSIYLCSVGSRDKGGYTFGSGTRLTVV.

The J gene is TRBJ2-3, the V gene TRBV4-1; no clear D. Germline CDR1 and CDR2: MGHRA and YSYEKL. Trimming shortened V by 0 bases and J by 2 bases, and 9 bases separated the two germline ends. This CDR3 region has 15 residues. The chain's CDR3 is CASSQEARATDTQYF. The CDR3 DNA follows: TGCGCCAGCAGCCAAGAGGCCCGTGCCACAGATACGCAGTATTTT.

This clone was detected a few times. The chain links TRBV15 to TRBJ2-7; 8 nucleotides align to TRBD2. The CDR3 sequence is 16 residues long. J was trimmed by 4 bases and V by 3 bases; bases with no gene match: 11. Per germline, CDR1 LNHNV and CDR2 YYDKDF (reference sequence). In DNA form, the CDR3 reads TGTGCCACCAGCAGGGACGGGGGGGTTAACATTTACGAGCAGTACTTC. This translates into CATSRDGGVNIYEQYF.

The chain recombines TRBV19 with TRBJ2-7; tentatively, D is TRBD1 (5 bases). Germline assignment: CDR1 LNHDA and CDR2 SQIVND (reference sequence). V was clipped by 1 base and J by 6 bases, with 13 bases between them. The CDR3 consists of 14 residues. CDR3 protein: CASSIGQFGIEQYF. CDR3 DNA sequence: TGTGCCAGTAGTATAGGACAGTTCGGCATCGAGCAGTACTTC. The entire variable domain, with the rest obtained from reference TRBV19 and TRBJ2-7, is as follows: DGGITQSPKYLFRKEGQNVTLSCEQNLNHDAMYWYRQDPGQGLRLIYYSQIVNDFQKGDIAEGYSVSREKKESFPLTVTSAQKNPTAFYLCASSIGQFGIEQYFGPGTRLTVT.

The chain recombines TRBV30 with TRBJ2-7, with D tentatively TRBD2 (5 bases). Trimming took 1 base from V and 0 from J, leaving 10 bases between them. Germline V CDR1 and CDR2: GTSNPN, SVGIG (reference sequence). The CDR3 is 14 residues long. CDR3 protein: CAWSARGSSYEQYF. In DNA form, the CDR3 reads TGTGCCTGGAGTGCTAGAGGGAGCTCCTACGAGCAGTACTTC.

J is TRBJ2-5 and V is TRBV5-1, with 8 positions matching TRBD1. The V and J ends lost 4 bases and 3 bases, in that order; junction bases with no gene match: 8. The CDR3 runs 15 residues. Germline assignment: CDR1 SGHRS and CDR2 YFSETQ. CDR3 loop: CASSASGTGKETQYF. CDR3 nucleotides: TGCGCCAGCAGCGCCTCCGGGACAGGCAAAGAGACCCAGTACTTC.

The V and J genes are TRBV4-3 and TRBJ2-3, with 8 bases aligning to TRBD2. The ends lost 4 bases at V and 0 bases at J; junction bases unmatched: 15. This CDR3 has 19 residues. The germline V gene has CDR1 LGHNA and CDR2 YSLEER. CDR3 nucleotides: TGCGCCAGCAGCCGATATTCGATAGCGGGAACTACTAGCACAGATACGCAGTATTTT. Protein: CASSRYSIAGTTSTDTQYF.

In its sample, this clone ranks as medium-sized. The CDR3 loop is CASSLLGGSLYEQYF. The CDR3 DNA sequence: TGTGCCAGCAGTTTACTTGGCGGGAGTCTGTACGAGCAGTACTTC. The chain recombines TRBV28 with TRBJ2-7; 7 nucleotides match TRBD2. Trimming cost V 2 bases and J 4 bases; bases outside gene matches: 8. Germline V gives CDR1 MDHEN, CDR2 SYDVKM. The CDR3 is 15 amino acids. Using reference TRBV28 and TRBJ2-7 for the parts outside the CDR3, the full variable domain is DVKVTQSSRYLVKRTGEKVFLECVQDMDHENMFWYRQDPGLGLRLIYFSYDVKMKEKGDIPEGYSVSREKKERFSLILESASTNQTSMYLCASSLLGGSLYEQYFGPGTRLTVT.

The chain couples TRBV6-6 to TRBJ2-2; the match to TRBD2 covers 7 bases. The CDR3 loop spans 15 amino acids. After removal of 5 bases from V and 0 bases from J, the junction contained 3 bases not matched to a gene. Per the germline V gene, CDR1 is MNHNY and CDR2 is SVGAGI (reference sequence). CDR3 loop: CASSAAGANTGELFF. In DNA form, the CDR3 reads TGTGCCAGCAGTGCGGCGGGGGCGAACACCGGGGAGCTGTTTTTT.

In this sample, this clone turned up a few times. The chain recombines TRBV10-3 with TRBJ2-1, with D perhaps matching TRBD1 (6 bases). This CDR3 region has 12 residues. Trimming cost V 2 bases and J 9 bases, with 8 bases left between them. Germline CDR1 is ENHRY and CDR2 is SYGVKD. CDR3 nucleotides: TGTGCCATCAGTGAGACAGGGAGTGAGCAGTTCTTC. Its protein product is CAISETGSEQFF.

The chain uses TRBV2 and TRBJ2-3; TRBD2 is a possible D gene (6 bases). V was shortened by 9 bases and J by 4 bases, with 17 bases between the two germline ends. The CDR3 has 14 residues. Germline CDR1 is SNHLY and CDR2 is FYNNEI. CDR3 coding DNA: TGTGCCAGTGTGTTCCTAGCGTTGGCAGATACGCAGTATTTT. Its translation is CASVFLALADTQYF. The variable domain in full, completed from reference TRBV2 and TRBJ2-3, reads EPEVTQTPSHQVTQMGQEVILRCVPISNHLYFYWYRQILGQKVEFLVSFYNNEISEKSEIFDDQFSVERPDGSNFTLKIRSTKLEDSAMYFCASVFLALADTQYFGPGTRLTVL.

This clone was counted a few times. The V call is TRBV7-2, the J call TRBJ2-7, with 8 bases lining up with TRBD2. The CDR3 has 18 amino acids. Trimming removed 1 base from V and 1 base from J; junction bases left unmatched: 12. Germline V CDR1 and CDR2: SGHTA, FQGNSA. The CDR3 loop is CASSLVSGSGAPSYEQYF. DNA of the CDR3: TGTGCCAGCAGCTTAGTAAGTGGTAGCGGGGCACCGTCCTACGAGCAGTACTTC.

This clone has only a few counts. V usage is TRBV29-1 and J usage is TRBJ2-7; 14 bases align to TRBD2. Unmatched junction bases numbered 4, after V lost 6 bases and J lost 0 bases. Germline assignment: CDR1 SQVTM and CDR2 ANQGSEA. This CDR3 comprises 15 residues. CDR3 in amino acids: CSVNGLAGGSYEQYF. CDR3 DNA sequence: TGCAGCGTCAACGGACTAGCGGGAGGCTCCTACGAGCAGTACTTC.

The chain has TRBV5-1 and TRBJ2-1, with 10 bases aligning to TRBD2. Germline trimming cut 7 bases from V and 6 bases from J; bases unmatched to any gene: 13. Germline CDR1 is SGHRS and CDR2 is YFSETQ. The CDR3 runs 16 residues. CDR3 amino acids: CASSLGASGGSNEQFF. CDR3 in DNA: TGCGCCAGCTCCCTCGGCGCTAGCGGGGGTTCCAATGAGCAGTTCTTC.